This TCR beta chain was retrieved from a study of blood T cell repertoires in COVID-19 (dated by TCRdb to 2019 to 2021). Study-wide context: The collaborator samples originated in the United States, Italy and Spain and spanned the acute and convalescent phases of COVID-19. A de-identified subject ID, COVID-19 status, age in years and sex were almost always included in the sample metadata. Where available, HLA class I and class II types were taken from metadata supplied by the sample provider and were not determined by assay-based typing. The prospective study material was composed of cDNA or gDNA derived from T cells, B-cell-depleted T cells, or PBMCs. Subjects who had been exposed to COVID-19, were actively infected with it, or had recovered from it provided the deeply sampled blood TCRbeta repertoires that made up the dataset. Samples came from the ongoing ImmuneRACE study (first 160 participants) plus 1,254 subjects from 6 global collaborators. The repertoires were released in a freely available public database intended as a resource for research on the immune response to SARS-CoV-2.

Study-level results and caveats: Clinical and demographic metadata were provided uncurated, with the amount varying by source and participant.

Each collaborating institution followed its own protocols to collect whole blood in K2EDTA tubes. For TCRbeta analysis, collaborators shipped samples in one of three forms: frozen whole blood, isolated PBMCs, or DNA extracted from either of those sample types. Of note for this clone: What this receptor recognizes is not known. Mismatch with germline at one junction end may stem from a read error.

The CDR3, cysteine through phenylalanine, is 12 amino acids long. Here the CDR3 DNA is all that survives: 36 bases in frame from base 1. For CDR1 and CDR2, the germline V gene (reference sequence) lists SEHNR and FQNEAQ. TCRbeta CDR3 regions were amplified from genomic DNA by means of the immunoSEQ Assay, a bias-controlled multiplex PCR. Per the original workflow: The number of nucleated cells in each sample was estimated from the amplification of reference gene primers within the assay. Sequence reads were collapsed and filtered to measure the absolute abundance of every unique TCRbeta CDR3 rearrangement. For each sample, productive Simpson clonality was calculated as the square root of Simpson's diversity index over productive rearrangements. TCRdb obtained this table from immuneACCESS and retained in-frame rearrangements with V and J assigned. These tables miss some clones; where compared with another copy, unresolved V genes account for less than half of the shortfall, and the remainder is unexplained. The V and J calls and clone size come from that table; D and trimming were worked out from the DNA. This sample gives 220,000 or so clones in total; around 80% of them show up just once. Clones ranked in the top ten supply approximately 6% of the sample.

This TCR was recovered from a woman in her sixties or seventies with acute or convalescent COVID-19. Sequenced: peripheral blood. This sequence uses TRBV7-9 and TRBJ2-5; 9 of the junction bases match TRBD1. The nucleotides are TGTGCCAGCAGCTTAGGATGGGACAGGGTGCACTTC. It specifies CASSLGWDRVHF.